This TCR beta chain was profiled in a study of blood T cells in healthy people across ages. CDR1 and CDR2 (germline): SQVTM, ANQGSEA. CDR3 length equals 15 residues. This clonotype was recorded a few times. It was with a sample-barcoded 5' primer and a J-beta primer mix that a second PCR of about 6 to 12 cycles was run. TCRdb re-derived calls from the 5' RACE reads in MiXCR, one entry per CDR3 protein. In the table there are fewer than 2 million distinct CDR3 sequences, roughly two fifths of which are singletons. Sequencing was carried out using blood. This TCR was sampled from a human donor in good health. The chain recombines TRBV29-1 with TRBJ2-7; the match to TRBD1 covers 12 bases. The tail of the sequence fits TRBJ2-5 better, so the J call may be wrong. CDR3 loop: CSVTGTGGAGETQYF. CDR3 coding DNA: TGCAGCGTAACCGGGACAGGGGGCGCGGGAGAGACCCAGTACTTC.